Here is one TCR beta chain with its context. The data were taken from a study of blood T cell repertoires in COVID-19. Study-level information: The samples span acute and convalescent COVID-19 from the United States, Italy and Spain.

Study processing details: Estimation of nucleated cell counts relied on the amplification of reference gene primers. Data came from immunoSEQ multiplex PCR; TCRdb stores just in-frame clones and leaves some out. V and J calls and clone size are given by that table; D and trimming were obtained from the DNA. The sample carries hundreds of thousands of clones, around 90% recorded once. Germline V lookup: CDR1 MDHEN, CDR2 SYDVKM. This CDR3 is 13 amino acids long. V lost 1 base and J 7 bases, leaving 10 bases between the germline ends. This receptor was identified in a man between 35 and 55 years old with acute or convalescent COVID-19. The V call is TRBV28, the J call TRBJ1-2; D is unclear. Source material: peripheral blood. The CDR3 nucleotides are TGTGCCAGCAGTTTATCCCCGACGGGTGGCTACACCTTC. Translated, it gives CASSLSPTGGYTF.